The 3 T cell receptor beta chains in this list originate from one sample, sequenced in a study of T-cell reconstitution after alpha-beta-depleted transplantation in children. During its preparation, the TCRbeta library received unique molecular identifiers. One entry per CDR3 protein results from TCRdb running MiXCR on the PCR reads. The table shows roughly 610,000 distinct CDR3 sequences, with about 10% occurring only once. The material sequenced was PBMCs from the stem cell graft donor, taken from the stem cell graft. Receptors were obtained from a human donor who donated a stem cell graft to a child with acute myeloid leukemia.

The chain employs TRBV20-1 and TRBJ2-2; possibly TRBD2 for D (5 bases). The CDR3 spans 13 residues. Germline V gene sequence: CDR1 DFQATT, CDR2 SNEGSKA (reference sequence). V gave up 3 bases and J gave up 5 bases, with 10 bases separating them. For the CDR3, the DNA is TGCAGTGCTAGGGACTCAGAGACCGGGGAGCTGTTTTTT. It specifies CSARDSETGELFF.

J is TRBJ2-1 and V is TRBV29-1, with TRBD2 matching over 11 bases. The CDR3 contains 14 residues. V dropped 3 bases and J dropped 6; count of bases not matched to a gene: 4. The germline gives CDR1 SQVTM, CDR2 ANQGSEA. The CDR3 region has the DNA TGCAGCGTTGATGGCCTAGCGGGGGGCAATGAGCAGTTCTTC. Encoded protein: CSVDGLAGGNEQFF.

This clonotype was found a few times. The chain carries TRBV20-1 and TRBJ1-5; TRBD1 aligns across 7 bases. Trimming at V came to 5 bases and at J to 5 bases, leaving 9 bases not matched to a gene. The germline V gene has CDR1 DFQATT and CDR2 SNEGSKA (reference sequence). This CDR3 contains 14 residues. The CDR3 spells CSAPMTGNYQPQHF. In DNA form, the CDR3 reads TGCAGTGCTCCGATGACAGGGAATTATCAGCCCCAGCATTTT.